This entry features one T cell receptor (beta chain) sequence. This sample was taken from a study of shared clonotypes between healthy human individuals. It was on ten immunoSEQ deep assay plates that unsorted PBMC DNA was sequenced. Sequencing used immunoSEQ multiplex PCR; TCRdb keeps in-frame clones, though not all of them. The top ten hold under 15% of the sample, which has around 500,000 clones, roughly three quarters seen once. Germline CDR1 reads MNHNS; CDR2 reads SASEGT. With 0 bases removed from V and 4 bases from J, the gap between germline ends came to 12 bases. The length of the CDR3 is 16 residues.

The sample comprised PBMCs. This receptor was taken from a woman in her forties in good health. Some clones in this sample may be carry-over from other donors' samples. V usage is TRBV6-1 and J usage is TRBJ2-2, with D unclear. CDR3 sequence: CASSEAVWSVTGELFF. The CDR3 DNA follows: TGTGCCAGCAGTGAAGCGGTCTGGTCGGTCACCGGGGAGCTGTTTTTT.